This TCR beta chain was recorded in a study of T cells in Graves' hyperthyroidism and ophthalmopathy. Study-level findings and limits: Among clonotypes expanded in thyroid above 0.001, most were also found in blood.

RNA transcripts yielded amplified TCR beta CDR3 regions. HTBI primers were employed in a first-round RT-PCR of the TCR CDR3. MiXCR, run by TCRdb on the multiplex PCR reads, gives a single entry per CDR3 protein. The data show 610,000 or so distinct CDR3 sequences, around 42% seen once. V dropped 10 bases and J dropped 0; count of bases not matched to a gene: 13. The CDR3 totals 17 residues. CDR1 is ENHRY, CDR2 SYGVKD, per germline. Turning to this clonotype: Its antigen is currently unknown.

For Graves' hyperthyroidism to be stable, ophthalmopathy could not progress within 18 months. The genes are TRBV10-3 and TRBJ1-5; 9 positions agree with TRBD1. This clonotype originated in a woman aged 18-29 years with Graves' hyperthyroidism. What was sequenced was peripheral blood or thyroid tissue (not recorded which). CDR3 DNA sequence: TGTGCCAGCAACCGGGACAGGGTGGTCTATAGCAATCAGCCCCAGCATTTT. Residues: CASNRDRVVYSNQPQHF.